The 14 T cell receptor beta chains presented below share a single source sample, sequenced in a study of T cells in Graves' hyperthyroidism and ophthalmopathy. It was RNA transcripts that yielded the amplified TCR beta CDR3 regions. TCR CDR3 regions were first amplified by RT-PCR with HTBI primers. TCRdb itself ran the multiplex PCR reads through MiXCR, one entry per CDR3 protein. The repertoire has 600,000 to 700,000 distinct CDR3 sequences, roughly 15% of them found once; the top ten carry approximately 4.3%. Input material: blood. The receptors stem from a woman aged 40 to 55 with Graves' ophthalmopathy.

Regarding this clonotype: A single base separates this from a much larger clone, so it may be a read error. The chain has TRBV28 and TRBJ1-5; D gene ambiguous. Trimming left V 5 bases short and J 5 bases short, with 19 bases between. Germline values: CDR1 MDHEN, CDR2 SYDVKM. The CDR3 is 16 residues long. The CDR3 DNA follows: TGTGCCAGCAGTGACCACACCCAAAGGGTCGATCAGCCCCAGCATTTT. Translated: CASSDHTQRVDQPQHF. The full variable domain, completed using reference TRBV28 and TRBJ1-5, is DVKVTQSSRYLVKRTGEKVFLECVQDMDHENMFWYRQDPGLGLRLIYFSYDVKMKEKGDIPEGYSVSREKKERFSLILESASTNQTSMYLCASSDHTQRVDQPQHFGDGTRLSIL.

This clonotype was seen repeatedly, ten times or more. The gene calls are TRBV2 and TRBJ2-7; D may be TRBD2 (6 bases). Between the trimmed V and J ends, which lost 5 bases and 1 base, there was a span of 15 bases. Per the germline V gene, CDR1 is SNHLY and CDR2 is FYNNEI. This CDR3 has 15 residues. CDR3 sequence reads: CASSIHPGVSYEQYF. As DNA, the CDR3 is TGTGCCAGCAGTATCCACCCGGGGGTATCCTACGAGCAGTACTTC.

At least ten counts were recorded for this clonotype. The rearrangement links TRBV7-2 to TRBJ2-5; D remains unclear. Looked up from germline, CDR1 is SGHTA and CDR2 is FQGNSA. The CDR3 totals 18 residues. Trimming removed 1 base at V and 1 base at J, with 19 bases between. In nucleotides, the CDR3 is TGTGCCAGCAGCTTAGGCCTGGGGTTGAGTTACCCCCAAGAGACCCAGTACTTC. Its translation: CASSLGLGLSYPQETQYF.

This clonotype was observed at least ten times. The V gene is TRBV12-3 or TRBV12-4, the J gene TRBJ1-2, with no clear D. This CDR3 region has 13 residues. V lost 5 bases and J lost 2, with 9 bases in between. DNA of the CDR3: TGTGCCAGCAGTGATACGGGGAACTATGGCTACACCTTC. Translation: CASSDTGNYGYTF.

This clonotype was seen more than once but under ten times. This chain's CDR3 is CASSPPLQYGYTF. CDR3 sequence (DNA): TGTGCCAGCAGTCCCCCCTTACAGTATGGCTACACCTTC. The chain joins TRBV28 to TRBJ1-2; no clear D gene. With 5 bases removed from V and 5 bases from J, the gap between germline ends came to 12 bases. From germline, CDR1 is MDHEN and CDR2 SYDVKM. CDR3 length: 13 residues.

This clonotype was found many times. The chain is built from TRBV28 and TRBJ2-4, with D perhaps assigned TRBD1 or TRBD2 (6 bases each). CDR3 length: 14 amino acids. The V gene lost 5 bases and the J gene lost 8 bases, with 16 bases spanning the gap. Germline V gene lookup returns CDR1 MDHEN and CDR2 SYDVKM. The DNA for the CDR3 is TGTGCCAGCAGTGGACGGGGGCGTGCTGACATTCAGTACTTC. This translates into CASSGRGRADIQYF.

The sample holds many counts of this clonotype. V is TRBV9 and J is TRBJ2-7; the D is unclear. Trimming left V 0 bases short and J 3 bases short, with 16 bases between. Germline CDR1 is SGDLS and CDR2 is YYNGEE. The CDR3 runs 16 residues. The DNA of the CDR3 is TGTGCCAGCAGCGTAGATGGATCTAGTAGATACTACGAGCAGTACTTC. It encodes CASSVDGSSRYYEQYF.

This clonotype was detected ten times or more. The chain links TRBV7-2 to TRBJ2-5; D call uncertain. The CDR3 covers 14 residues. CDR1 is SGHTA, CDR2 FQGNSA, per germline. With 4 bases removed from V and 3 bases from J, the gap between germline ends came to 12 bases. CDR3 protein: CASSSSRGKETQYF. The CDR3 coding sequence is TGTGCCAGCAGCTCCTCTCGCGGCAAAGAGACCCAGTACTTC.

This clonotype was seen many times. The chain employs TRBV6-1 and TRBJ1-1; a possible D gene is TRBD1 (6 bases). CDR1 and CDR2 from the germline V gene are MNHNS and SASEGT. V dropped 4 bases and J dropped 3 bases, with 12 bases sitting between them. CDR3 length: 14 amino acids. CDR3 nucleotide sequence: TGTGCCAGCAGTGCTCAGGGGTGGGACACTGAAGCTTTCTTT. Protein sequence: CASSAQGWDTEAFF.

This clonotype was recorded at least ten times. V is TRBV6-5 and J is TRBJ2-5; 7 nucleotides align to TRBD2. Germline-derived CDR1 and CDR2 are MNHEY and SVGAGI. After removal of 0 bases from V and 4 bases from J, the junction contained 8 bases not matched to a gene. This CDR3 region has 16 residues. The CDR3 DNA follows: TGTGCCAGCAGTTACTCTGGGGCACCGGGGGGAGAGACCCAGTACTTC. Encoded protein: CASSYSGAPGGETQYF.

The gene calls are TRBV12-5 and TRBJ2-2; possibly TRBD1 for D (6 bases). This CDR3 is built from 13 residues. CDR1 and CDR2 from the germline V gene are LGHNT and FRNRAP. V lost 7 bases and J 4 bases, leaving 10 bases between the germline ends. CDR3 nucleotide sequence: TGTGCTAGTGCGGTGGGGGCCACCGGGGAGCTGTTTTTT. Protein: CASAVGATGELFF.

The sample holds many counts of this clonotype. The chain uses TRBV15 and TRBJ2-2; no clear D. Trimming left V 6 bases short and J 2 bases short, with 4 bases between. The germline V gene has CDR1 LNHNV and CDR2 YYDKDF (reference sequence). This CDR3 spans 12 amino acids. CDR3 DNA sequence: TGTGCCACCAGGGTAAACACCGGGGAGCTGTTTTTT. This translates into CATRVNTGELFF.

This clonotype was counted a few times. Mismatch with germline at one junction end may stem from a read error. The CDR3 nucleotides read TGTGCCATCAGTGAGTCAGGGACTAGCCGCGCTTGGGACTTC. Translating gives CAISESGTSRAWDF. The chain employs TRBV10-3 and TRBJ2-7; 9 bases are a match to TRBD2. Germline CDR1 reads ENHRY; CDR2 reads SYGVKD. This CDR3 is built from 14 residues.

This clonotype showed up many times. The chain uses TRBV2 and TRBJ1-2, with unresolved D. There are 14 residues in the CDR3. The germline CDR1 and CDR2 sequences are SNHLY and FYNNEI. V was pared by 4 bases and J by 7 bases, with 16 bases between. CDR3 bases: TGTGCCAGCAGTGTCACGGTTTTGGGAGGTGGCTACACCTTC. It encodes CASSVTVLGGGYTF.